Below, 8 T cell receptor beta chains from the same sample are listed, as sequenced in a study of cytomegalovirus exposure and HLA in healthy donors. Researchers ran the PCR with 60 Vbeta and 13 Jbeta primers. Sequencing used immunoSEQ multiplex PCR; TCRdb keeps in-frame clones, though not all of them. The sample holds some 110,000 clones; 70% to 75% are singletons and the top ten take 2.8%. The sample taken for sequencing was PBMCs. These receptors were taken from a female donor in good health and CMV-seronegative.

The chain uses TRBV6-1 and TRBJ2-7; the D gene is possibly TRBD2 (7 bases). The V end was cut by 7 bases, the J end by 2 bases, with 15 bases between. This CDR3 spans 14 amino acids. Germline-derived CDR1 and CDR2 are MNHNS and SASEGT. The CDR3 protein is CASMGASGAYEQYF. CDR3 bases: TGTGCCAGCATGGGGGCTAGCGGAGCCTACGAGCAGTACTTC.

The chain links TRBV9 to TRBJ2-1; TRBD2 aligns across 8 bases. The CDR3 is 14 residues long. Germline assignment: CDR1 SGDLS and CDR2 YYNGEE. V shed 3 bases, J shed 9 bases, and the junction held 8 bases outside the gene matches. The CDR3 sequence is CASSDQGLAIEQFF. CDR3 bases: TGTGCCAGCAGCGACCAAGGACTAGCTATTGAGCAGTTCTTC.

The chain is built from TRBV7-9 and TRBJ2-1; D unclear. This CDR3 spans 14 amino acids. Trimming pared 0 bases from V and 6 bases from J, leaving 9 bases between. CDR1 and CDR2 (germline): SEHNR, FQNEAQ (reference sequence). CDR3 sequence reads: CASSLAGPFNEQFF. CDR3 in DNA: TGTGCCAGCAGCTTAGCCGGTCCATTCAATGAGCAGTTCTTC.

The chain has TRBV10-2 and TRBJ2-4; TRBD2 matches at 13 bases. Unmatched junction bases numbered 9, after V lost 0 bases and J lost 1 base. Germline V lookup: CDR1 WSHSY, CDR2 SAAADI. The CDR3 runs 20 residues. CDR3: CASSESILAGGLWAKNIQYF. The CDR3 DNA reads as TGCGCCAGCAGTGAGTCAATACTAGCGGGAGGGCTTTGGGCCAAAAACATTCAGTACTTC.

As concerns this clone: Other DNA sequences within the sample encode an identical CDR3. DNA of the CDR3: TGTGCCAGCAGTTTCAGGGGTTACGAGCAGTACTTC. This gives the protein CASSFRGYEQYF. The chain couples TRBV28 to TRBJ2-7, with D perhaps TRBD1 (6 bases). The CDR3 has 12 residues. The V gene lost 3 bases and the J gene lost 4 bases, with 7 bases spanning the gap. Germline values: CDR1 MDHEN, CDR2 SYDVKM.

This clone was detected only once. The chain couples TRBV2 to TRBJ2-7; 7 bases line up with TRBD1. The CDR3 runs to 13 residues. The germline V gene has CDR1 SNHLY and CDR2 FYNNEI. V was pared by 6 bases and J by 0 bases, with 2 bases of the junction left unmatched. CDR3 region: CASSRQGSYEQYF. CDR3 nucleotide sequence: TGTGCCAGCAGCCGACAGGGCTCCTACGAGCAGTACTTC.

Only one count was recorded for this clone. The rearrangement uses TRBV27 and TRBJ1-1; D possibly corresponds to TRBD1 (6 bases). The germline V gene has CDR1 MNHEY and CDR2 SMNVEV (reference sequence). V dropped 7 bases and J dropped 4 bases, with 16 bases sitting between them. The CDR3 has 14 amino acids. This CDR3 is CASTTREGVTEAFF. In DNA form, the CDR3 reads TGTGCCAGCACTACAAGGGAGGGGGTCACTGAAGCTTTCTTT.

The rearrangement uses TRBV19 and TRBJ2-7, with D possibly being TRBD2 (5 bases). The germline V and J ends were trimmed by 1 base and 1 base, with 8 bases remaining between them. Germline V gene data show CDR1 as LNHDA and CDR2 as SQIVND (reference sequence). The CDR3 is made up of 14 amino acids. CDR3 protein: CASSIGPGSYEQYF. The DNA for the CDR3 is TGTGCCAGTAGTATAGGTCCGGGGTCCTACGAGCAGTACTTC.